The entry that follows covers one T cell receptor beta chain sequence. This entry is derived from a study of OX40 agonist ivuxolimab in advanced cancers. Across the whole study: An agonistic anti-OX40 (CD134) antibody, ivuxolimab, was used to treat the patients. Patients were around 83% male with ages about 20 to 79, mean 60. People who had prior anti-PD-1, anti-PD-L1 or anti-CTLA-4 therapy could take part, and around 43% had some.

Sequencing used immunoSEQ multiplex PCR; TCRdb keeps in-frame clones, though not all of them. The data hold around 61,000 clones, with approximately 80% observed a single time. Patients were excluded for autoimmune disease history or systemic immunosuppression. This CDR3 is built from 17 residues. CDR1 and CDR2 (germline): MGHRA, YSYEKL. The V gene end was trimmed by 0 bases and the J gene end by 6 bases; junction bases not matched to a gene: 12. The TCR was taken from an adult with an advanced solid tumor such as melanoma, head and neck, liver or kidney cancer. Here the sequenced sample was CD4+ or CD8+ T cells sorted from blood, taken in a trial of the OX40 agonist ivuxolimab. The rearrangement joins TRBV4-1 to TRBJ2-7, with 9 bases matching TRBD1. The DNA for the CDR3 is TGCGCCAGCAGCCAAGATCTATTCGGGACAGGGAGGAGCGAGCAGTACTTC. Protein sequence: CASSQDLFGTGRSEQYF.